What follows describes a single T cell receptor (beta chain). Antigen: not known. The source of the sample is a study of T cell responses to AZD1222 COVID-19 vaccine. Study conclusions and caveats: Compared with day 0, the breadth and depth of the Spike-specific TCR repertoire rose significantly after two doses of AZD1222. Repertoire sampling was restricted to post-peak T cell response timepoints. Among the donors, most were white British and more were female, and clonal diversity was possibly underestimated.

This CDR3 spans 13 amino acids. J gave up 6 bases and V 6 bases, and 4 bases lay outside the gene matches. Germline loops: CDR1 MNHEY, CDR2 SVGAGI. Method: immunoSEQ multiplex PCR; TCRdb's copy keeps in-frame clones and lacks some. The table lists 45,000 to 55,000 clones, 70% to 90% of them singletons. This specimen consisted of peripheral blood, obtained 28 days after the second AZD1222 dose. V is TRBV6-5 and J is TRBJ1-5; 8 bases line up with TRBD1. This receptor was obtained from an adult who received the AZD1222 COVID-19 vaccine. The CDR3 loop is CASSLDRAQPQHF. The CDR3 nucleotides read TGTGCCAGCAGCTTGGACAGGGCTCAGCCCCAGCATTTT.